This paragraph reports one TCR beta chain. Other DNA variants within this sample encode the same CDR3. Study processing details: Counts of nucleated cells, estimated from reference gene primer amplification, were obtained. Sequenced by immunoSEQ multiplex PCR; TCRdb stores in-frame clones only, minus some. V and J calls and clone size are those listed in that table; D and trimming were worked out from the DNA. The table has around 150,000 clones, approximately 80% seen once. The data originate from a study of blood T cell repertoires in COVID-19. About the research overall: Sites in the United States, Italy and Spain provided acute and convalescent COVID-19 samples. The analysed material was cDNA or gDNA that came from T cells, B-cell-depleted T cells, or PBMCs.

Per the germline V gene, CDR1 is SGDLS and CDR2 is YYNGEE. V lost 0 bases and J 0 bases, leaving 6 bases between the germline ends. This CDR3 contains 15 residues. This TCR derives from a man aged 60-69 years who had recovered from COVID-19. Sequencing was performed on peripheral blood. This chain uses TRBV9 with TRBJ2-2; tentative D call: TRBD2 (6 bases). This CDR3 reads CASSVGGANTGELFF. DNA of the CDR3: TGTGCCAGCAGCGTAGGGGGGGCGAACACCGGGGAGCTGTTTTTT.